The entry below gives a single T cell receptor beta chain sequence along with its context. The sample holds a few counts of this clone. Its binding antigen is unknown. No much larger clone is present one base from it, and per-base qualities are unavailable. A single peripheral blood draw of about 116 mL on average was collected from each donor into heparinised tubes. A BD FACSAria II and a panel including CD45RO, CCR7, CD25, CD127, CD95 and CD27 were used to sort naive, central memory, regulatory and stem cell-like memory CD4+ T cells. Purity was above 95% for every sorted population. PBMCs were isolated immediately by Lymphoprep density gradient centrifugation and stained directly without culture. So that batch effects would be minimized, each experiment stained and sorted samples in pairs, pairing one healthy donor with one patient. Via the germline V gene, CDR1 is MDHEN and CDR2 SYDVKM. The CDR3 holds 15 amino acids from the cysteine to the phenylalanine. Only the CDR3 portion is preserved as DNA: 45 bases, with reading frame beginning at the first base. V ends up 2 bases short and J 1 base short, with an unmatched junction base count of 3.

The data were taken from a study of beta chain features in type 1 diabetes (dated 2018 in TCRdb). Some background on the complete study: Mean age, gender distribution, total cell number and subset yield were not different between patients and healthy donors. Across all samples, 107,917,701 sorted cells were examined, and cell number per subset correlated strongly with RNA yield. In the study, TCRB repertoires of sorted circulating CD4+ T cell subsets from recently diagnosed type 1 diabetes patients were compared with those of matched healthy donors. Regulatory and stem cell-like memory subsets were isolated from only 8 patients and 8 healthy donors, whereas naive and central memory subsets came from all 28 donors. Study-wide conclusions, independent of this receptor: The naive, central memory and regulatory TCRB repertoires appeared to resemble one another more closely among patients than among healthy donors. Because the HLA sub-analyses included only small numbers of individuals, any influence of HLA type on TCRB rearrangement was left unresolved. A moderate but significant shortening of TCRB CDR3 length was observed in type 1 diabetes patients in all four CD4+ subsets. At VDJ recombination sites, patients with type 1 diabetes made fewer insertions and deleted more nucleotides, a pattern implying thymic rearrangement abnormalities. Sequencing cDNA rather than genomic DNA could over-represent highly expressing activated cells, although activation and CD3 levels did not differ between groups. Shorter templates might have been favored by PCR, but patient and control samples were amplified and corrected together, so both groups would have been affected equally by any skew.

All of the isolated RNA was reverse transcribed with the High Capacity cDNA Reverse Transcription Kit, so expressed TCRB transcripts were sequenced. Naive, central memory and regulatory T cell samples underwent deep immunoSEQ sequencing, averaging roughly 3.4 million total reads per sample. Sorted cells were lysed in RLT buffer, and RNA was extracted using DNase-treated RNeasy Micro or Mini kits according to cell number. To prevent cross-contamination, each cell subset was processed individually, whereas patient and healthy donor samples were processed jointly. Using the immunoSEQ multiplex PCR, TCRB sequences were amplified from cDNA into 87-bp fragments spanning the CDR3 region. The amplicons were sequenced using the Illumina HiSeq platform. Per the source publication's procedure: PCR bias was corrected computationally using synthetic template baselines, and reads within Hamming distance 2 were collapsed, with unmergeable singletons discarded. Reads were aligned to IMGT to assign V, D and J genes, CDR3 length, and insertions or deletions at six rearrangement sites. Clonotype counts were normalized to sorted cell number within each subset before computing true diversity and Gini coefficients with the tcR R package. Repertoire sharing was quantified using the overlap coefficient calculated on TCRB nucleotide sequences. As a proxy for the pre-selection repertoire, out-of-frame TCRB sequences from naive cells were analyzed. TCRdb stores this immuneACCESS table with in-frame sequences only. Part of the clones is absent; in the studies checked, under half of the shortfall reflects unresolved V genes, and no reason is known for the rest. V and J calls and clone size are as listed in that table; D and trimming were resolved from the DNA. Across this sample there are a few hundred thousand clones, with roughly 14% seen only once. In total, the top ten clones hold roughly 0.033% of the sample.

The chain links TRBV28 with TRBJ1-2; 8 bases in the junction line up with TRBD1. Sequenced material: naive CD4+ T cells from blood. The cell subset or site label, read with the paper, signifies: true naive CD4+ T cells. The source is a man aged 30-40 years in good health. Here is the DNA: TGTGCCAGCAGTTTAAGGACAGGGAATAACTATGGCTACACCTTC. This sequence encodes CASSLRTGNNYGYTF.